The present T cell receptor (beta chain) was sequenced within a study of OX40 agonist ivuxolimab in advanced cancers. The assay was immunoSEQ multiplex PCR, and TCRdb's table has in-frame clones only and misses some. The sample shows roughly 42,000 clones, 91% of them seen only once. CDR3 length equals 13 residues. Looked up from germline, CDR1 is MNHEY and CDR2 is SVGAGI. V was clipped by 6 bases and J by 5 bases, with 11 bases between them. Points from the study as a whole: Expanded clones belonging to CD8+ T cells outnumbered, on average, those of CD4+.

Details on this clone: Its antigen is not known.

The TCR comes from an adult with an advanced solid tumor such as melanoma, head and neck, liver or kidney cancer. Sequencing was performed on CD4+ or CD8+ T cells sorted from blood, taken in a trial of the OX40 agonist ivuxolimab. This chain connects TRBV6-5 to TRBJ1-5; D uncertain. This chain's CDR3 is CASREAIHQPQHF. The CDR3 DNA sequence: TGTGCCAGCAGAGAAGCAATCCATCAGCCCCAGCATTTT.